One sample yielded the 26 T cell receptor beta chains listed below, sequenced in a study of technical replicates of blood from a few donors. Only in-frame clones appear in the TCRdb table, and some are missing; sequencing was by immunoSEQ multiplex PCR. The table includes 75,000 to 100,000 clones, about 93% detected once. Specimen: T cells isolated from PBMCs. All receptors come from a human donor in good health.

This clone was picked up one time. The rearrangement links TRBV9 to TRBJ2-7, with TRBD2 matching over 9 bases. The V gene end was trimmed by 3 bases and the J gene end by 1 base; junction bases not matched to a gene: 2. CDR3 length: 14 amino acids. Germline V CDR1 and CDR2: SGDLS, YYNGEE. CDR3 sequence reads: CASSAGLASYEQYF. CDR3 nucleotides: TGTGCCAGCAGCGCGGGACTAGCTTCCTACGAGCAGTACTTC.

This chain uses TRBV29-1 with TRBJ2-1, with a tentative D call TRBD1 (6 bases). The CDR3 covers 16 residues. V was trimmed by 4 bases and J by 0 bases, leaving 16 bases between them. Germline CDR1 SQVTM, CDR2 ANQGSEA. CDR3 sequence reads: CSVGTGSVGSYNEQFF. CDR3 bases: TGCAGCGTTGGTACAGGGTCAGTGGGCTCCTACAATGAGCAGTTCTTC.

This CDR3 is CASRGGSGSYEQYF. CDR3 DNA sequence: TGTGCCAGCAGGGGGGGGTCCGGCTCCTACGAGCAGTACTTC. The rearrangement links TRBV2 to TRBJ2-7; 7 positions match TRBD2. V shed 6 bases, J shed 0 bases, and the junction held 5 bases outside the gene matches. CDR1 SNHLY and CDR2 FYNNEI come from the germline V gene. There are 14 residues in the CDR3.

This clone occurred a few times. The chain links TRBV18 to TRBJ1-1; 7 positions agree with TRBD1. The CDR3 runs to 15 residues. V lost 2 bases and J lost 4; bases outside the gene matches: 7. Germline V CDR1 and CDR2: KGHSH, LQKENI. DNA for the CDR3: TGTGCCAGCTCACCAATGACAGGGTATACCACTGAAGCTTTCTTT. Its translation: CASSPMTGYTTEAFF.

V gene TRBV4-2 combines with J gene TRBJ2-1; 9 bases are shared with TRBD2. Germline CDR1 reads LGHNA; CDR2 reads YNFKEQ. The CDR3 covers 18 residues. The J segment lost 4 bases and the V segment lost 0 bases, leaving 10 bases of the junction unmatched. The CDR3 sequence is CASSQEELAGELYNEQFF. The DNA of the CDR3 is TGTGCCAGCAGCCAAGAAGAGTTAGCGGGAGAGCTGTACAATGAGCAGTTCTTC.

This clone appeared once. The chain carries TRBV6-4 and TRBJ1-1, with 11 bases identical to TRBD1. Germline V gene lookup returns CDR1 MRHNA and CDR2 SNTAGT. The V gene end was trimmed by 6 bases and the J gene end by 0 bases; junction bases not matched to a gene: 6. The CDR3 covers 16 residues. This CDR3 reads CASRGTGGFMNTEAFF. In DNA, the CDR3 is TGTGCCAGCAGGGGGACAGGGGGGTTCATGAACACTGAAGCTTTCTTT.

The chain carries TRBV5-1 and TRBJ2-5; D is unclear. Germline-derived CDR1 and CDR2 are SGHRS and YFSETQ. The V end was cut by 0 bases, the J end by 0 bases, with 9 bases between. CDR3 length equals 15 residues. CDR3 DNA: TGCGCCAGCAGCTTGGCTGCCGGGTACCAAGAGACCCAGTACTTC. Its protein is CASSLAAGYQETQYF.

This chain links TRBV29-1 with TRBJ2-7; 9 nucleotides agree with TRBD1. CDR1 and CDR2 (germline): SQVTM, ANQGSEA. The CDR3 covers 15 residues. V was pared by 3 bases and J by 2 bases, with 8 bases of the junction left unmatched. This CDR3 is CSVELGQGNPYEQYF. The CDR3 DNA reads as TGCAGCGTTGAGCTGGGACAGGGTAATCCCTACGAGCAGTACTTC.

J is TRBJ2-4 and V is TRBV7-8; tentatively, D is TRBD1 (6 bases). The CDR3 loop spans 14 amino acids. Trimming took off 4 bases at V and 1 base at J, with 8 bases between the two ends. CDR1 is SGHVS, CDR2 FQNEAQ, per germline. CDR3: CASSYQGAKNIQYF. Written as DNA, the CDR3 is TGTGCCAGCAGCTACCAGGGGGCCAAAAACATTCAGTACTTC.

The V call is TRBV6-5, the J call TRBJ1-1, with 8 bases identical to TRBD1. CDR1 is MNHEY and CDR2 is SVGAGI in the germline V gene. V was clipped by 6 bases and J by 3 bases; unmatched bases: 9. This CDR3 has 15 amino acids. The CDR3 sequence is CASSRQTGVDTEAFF. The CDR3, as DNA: TGTGCCAGCAGCCGGCAGACAGGGGTAGACACTGAAGCTTTCTTT.

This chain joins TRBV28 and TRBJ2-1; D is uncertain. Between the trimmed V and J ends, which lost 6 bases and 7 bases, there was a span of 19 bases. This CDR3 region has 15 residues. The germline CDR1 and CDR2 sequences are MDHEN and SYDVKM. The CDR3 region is CASSHGSALSNEQFF. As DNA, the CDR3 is TGTGCCAGCAGCCACGGAAGCGCCCTGTCGAATGAGCAGTTCTTC.

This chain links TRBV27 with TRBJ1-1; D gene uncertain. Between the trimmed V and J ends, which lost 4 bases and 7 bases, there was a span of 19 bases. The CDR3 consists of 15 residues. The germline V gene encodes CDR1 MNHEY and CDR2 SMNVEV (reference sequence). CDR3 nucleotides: TGTGCCAGCAGTTGGTCAGGCTCGGGGTTGGGTGAAGCTTTCTTT. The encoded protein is CASSWSGSGLGEAFF.

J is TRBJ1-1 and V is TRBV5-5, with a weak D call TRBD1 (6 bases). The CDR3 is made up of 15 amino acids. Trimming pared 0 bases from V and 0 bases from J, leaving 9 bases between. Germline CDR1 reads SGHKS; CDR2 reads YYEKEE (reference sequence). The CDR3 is CASSLETGLNTEAFF. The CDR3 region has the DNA TGTGCCAGCAGCTTGGAAACAGGGTTGAACACTGAAGCTTTCTTT.

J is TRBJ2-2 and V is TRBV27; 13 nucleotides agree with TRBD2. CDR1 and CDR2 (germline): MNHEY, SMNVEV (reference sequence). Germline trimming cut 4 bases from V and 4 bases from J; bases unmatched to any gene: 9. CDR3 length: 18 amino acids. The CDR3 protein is CASSSLGLAGPSTGELFF. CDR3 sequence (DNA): TGTGCCAGCAGTTCCTTGGGACTAGCGGGGCCGAGCACCGGGGAGCTGTTTTTT.

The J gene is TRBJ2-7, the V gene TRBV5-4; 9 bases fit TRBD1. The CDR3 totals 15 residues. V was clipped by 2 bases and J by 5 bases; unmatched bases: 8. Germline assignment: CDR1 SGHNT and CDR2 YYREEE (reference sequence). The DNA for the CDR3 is TGTGCCAGCAGCTTACAGGGGGCGAGTTTCCACGAGCAGTACTTC. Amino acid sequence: CASSLQGASFHEQYF.

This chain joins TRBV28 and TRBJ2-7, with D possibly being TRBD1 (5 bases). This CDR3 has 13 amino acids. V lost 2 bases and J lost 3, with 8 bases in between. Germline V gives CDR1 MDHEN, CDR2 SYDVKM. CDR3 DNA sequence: TGTGCCAGCAGTTTAAGGGGTCGCTACGAGCAGTACTTC. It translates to CASSLRGRYEQYF. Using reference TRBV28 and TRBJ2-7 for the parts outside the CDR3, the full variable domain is DVKVTQSSRYLVKRTGEKVFLECVQDMDHENMFWYRQDPGLGLRLIYFSYDVKMKEKGDIPEGYSVSREKKERFSLILESASTNQTSMYLCASSLRGRYEQYFGPGTRLTVT.

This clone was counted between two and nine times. CDR3 in DNA: TGTGCCAGCAGGCAGGGAGGCACTGAAGCTTTCTTT. Its protein is CASRQGGTEAFF. The chain joins TRBV28 to TRBJ1-1, with a possible D match to TRBD1 (5 bases). Between the trimmed V and J ends, which lost 6 bases and 4 bases, there was a span of 9 bases. CDR1 and CDR2 (germline): MDHEN, SYDVKM. The CDR3 has 12 amino acids. The whole variable domain, remainder taken from reference TRBV28 and TRBJ1-1, is DVKVTQSSRYLVKRTGEKVFLECVQDMDHENMFWYRQDPGLGLRLIYFSYDVKMKEKGDIPEGYSVSREKKERFSLILESASTNQTSMYLCASRQGGTEAFFGQGTRLTVV.

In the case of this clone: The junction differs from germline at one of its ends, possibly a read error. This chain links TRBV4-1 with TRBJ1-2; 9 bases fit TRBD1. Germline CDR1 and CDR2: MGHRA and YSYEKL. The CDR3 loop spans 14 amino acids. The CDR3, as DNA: TGCGCCAGCACCCAACAGGGGGCCTTGGATGGCTACACCTTC. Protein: CASTQQGALDGYTF.

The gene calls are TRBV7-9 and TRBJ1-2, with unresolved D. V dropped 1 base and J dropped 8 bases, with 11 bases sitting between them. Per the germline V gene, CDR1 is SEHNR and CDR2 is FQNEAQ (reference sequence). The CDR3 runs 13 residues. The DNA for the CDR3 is TGTGCCAGCAGCTTAGGCCCCGGGGAGGGCTACACCTTC. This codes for CASSLGPGEGYTF.

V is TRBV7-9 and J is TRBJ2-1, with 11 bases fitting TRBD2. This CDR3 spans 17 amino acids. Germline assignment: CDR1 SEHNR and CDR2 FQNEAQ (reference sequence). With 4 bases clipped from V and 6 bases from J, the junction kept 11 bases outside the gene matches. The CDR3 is CASSSPSRLAGGNEQFF. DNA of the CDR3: TGTGCCAGCAGCTCACCGAGTCGCCTAGCGGGGGGCAATGAGCAGTTCTTC.

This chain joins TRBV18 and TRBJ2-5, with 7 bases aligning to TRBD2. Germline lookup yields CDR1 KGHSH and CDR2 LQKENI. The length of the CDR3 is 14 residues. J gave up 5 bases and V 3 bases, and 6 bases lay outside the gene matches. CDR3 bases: TGTGCCAGCTCACCCGACGGGGAGGGGGAGACCCAGTACTTC. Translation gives CASSPDGEGETQYF. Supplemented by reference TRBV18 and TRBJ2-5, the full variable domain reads NAGVMQNPRHLVRRRGQEARLRCSPMKGHSHVYWYRQLPEEGLKFMVYLQKENIIDESGMPKERFSAEFPKEGPSILRIQQVVRGDSAAYFCASSPDGEGETQYFGPGTRLLVL.

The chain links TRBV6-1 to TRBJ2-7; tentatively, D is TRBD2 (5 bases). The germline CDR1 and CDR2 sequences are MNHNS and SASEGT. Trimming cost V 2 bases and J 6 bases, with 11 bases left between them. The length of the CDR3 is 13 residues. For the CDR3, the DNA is TGTGCCAGCAGTGAACTAGCATTCGGCGAGCAGTACTTC. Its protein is CASSELAFGEQYF.

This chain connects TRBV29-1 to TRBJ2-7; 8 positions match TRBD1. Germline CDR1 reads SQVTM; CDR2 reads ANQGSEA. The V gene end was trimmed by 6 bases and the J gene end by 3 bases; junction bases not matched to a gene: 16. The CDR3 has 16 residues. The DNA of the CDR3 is TGCAGCGTCAAGAGAGCACGGTCCGGACAGGGCTACGAGCAGTACTTC. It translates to CSVKRARSGQGYEQYF.

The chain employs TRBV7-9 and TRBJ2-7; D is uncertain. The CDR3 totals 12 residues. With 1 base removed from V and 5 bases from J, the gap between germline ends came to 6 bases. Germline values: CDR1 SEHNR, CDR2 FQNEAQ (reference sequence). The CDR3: CASSLDLDEQYF. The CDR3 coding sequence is TGTGCCAGCAGCTTAGACCTAGACGAGCAGTACTTC.

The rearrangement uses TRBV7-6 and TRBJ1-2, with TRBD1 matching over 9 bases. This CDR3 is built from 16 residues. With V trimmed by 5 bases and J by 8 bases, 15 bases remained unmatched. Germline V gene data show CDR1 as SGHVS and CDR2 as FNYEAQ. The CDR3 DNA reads TGTGCCAGCAGCCCCTGGGTACAGGGGGCGATTGAAGGCTACACCTTC. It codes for CASSPWVQGAIEGYTF.

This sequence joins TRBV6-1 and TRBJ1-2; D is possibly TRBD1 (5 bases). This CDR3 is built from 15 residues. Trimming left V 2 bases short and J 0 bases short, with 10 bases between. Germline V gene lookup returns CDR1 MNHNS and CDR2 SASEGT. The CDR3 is CASSENSGPNYGYTF. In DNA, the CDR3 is TGTGCCAGCAGTGAAAATTCAGGGCCTAACTATGGCTACACCTTC.